A selection of T cell receptor beta chains follows, all from one sample in a study of response to subunit inactivated influenza vaccine. TCRdb independently ran MiXCR on the RT-PCR reads; one entry per CDR3 protein. The table lists about 520,000 distinct CDR3 sequences, 10% to 11% of them singletons. The sequencing here drew on PBMCs from blood, taken around seven weeks after vaccination. The receptors were sampled from a man aged 45-60 years who received an inactivated influenza vaccine. CDR3s include the opening cysteine and the closing phenylalanine or tryptophan. A D gene is named only where the DNA matches it firmly. Expanded clones get a size class; other rows say once, few or many, or leave the size out.

NA,TRBV12-3/TRBV12-4,many,TRBJ1-6,CASSFPNSPLHF,TGTGCCAGCAGTTTCCCTAATTCACCCCTCCACTTT
TRBD1,TRBV20-1,NA,TRBJ2-5,CSARRQGTAQETQYF,TGCAGTGCTAGAAGACAGGGGACCGCCCAAGAGACCCAGTACTTC
TRBD2,TRBV5-1,few,TRBJ2-3,CASSLAAGGTDTQYF,TGCGCCAGCAGCTTAGCAGCGGGAGGTACAGATACGCAGTATTTT
NA,TRBV9,many,TRBJ2-1,CASSVESFRGRNEQFF,TGTGCCAGCAGCGTAGAGTCCTTCCGGGGAAGGAATGAGCAGTTCTTC
TRBD1,TRBV10-3,few,TRBJ1-2,CAISKDRDYGYTF,TGTGCCATCAGCAAAGACAGGGACTATGGCTACACCTTC
NA,TRBV2,few,TRBJ2-3,CASSEGHLPTDTQYF,TGTGCCAGCAGTGAAGGTCACCTCCCCACAGATACGCAGTATTTT
NA,TRBV10-2,many,TRBJ2-7,CASIRGKAYEQYF,TGCGCCAGCATTCGGGGGAAGGCCTACGAGCAGTACTTC
TRBD2,TRBV2,few,TRBJ2-3,CASSESVRASGNTDTQYF,TGTGCCAGCAGTGAATCTGTTCGGGCTAGCGGTAACACAGATACGCAGTATTTT
NA,TRBV20-1,few,TRBJ1-2,CSAPRGAYGYTF,TGCAGTGCACCAAGGGGTGCTTATGGCTACACCTTC
NA,TRBV18,NA,TRBJ2-7,CASSSAHTGNEQYF,TGTGCCAGCTCCTCGGCCCATACAGGGAACGAGCAGTACTTC
NA,TRBV15,NA,TRBJ1-2,CATSRGPVSNYGYTF,TGTGCCACCAGCAGAGGACCCGTTTCTAACTATGGCTACACCTTC
TRBD1,TRBV6-2/TRBV6-3,NA,TRBJ1-2,CASSPAGGASGYTF,TGTGCCAGCAGTCCCGCAGGGGGCGCCTCTGGCTACACCTTC
NA,TRBV20-1,many,TRBJ2-7,CSATPSHEQYF,TGCAGTGCTACCCCTTCCCACGAGCAGTACTTC
TRBD2,TRBV11-2,few,TRBJ2-7,CASSLLAGIYEQYF,TGTGCCAGCAGCTTACTAGCGGGGATCTACGAGCAGTACTTC
NA,TRBV6-1,NA,TRBJ2-7,CASSRQGIDYEQYF,TGTGCCAGCAGCAGGCAGGGGATCGACTACGAGCAGTACTTC
NA,TRBV7-2,few,TRBJ2-7,CASSLNFRDYEQYF,TGTGCCAGCAGCTTAAATTTTAGGGACTACGAGCAGTACTTC
TRBD2,TRBV4-1,NA,TRBJ2-2,CASSQDLAGGRIGELFF,TGCGCCAGCAGCCAAGATCTCGCGGGAGGGCGGATCGGGGAGCTGTTTTTT
NA,TRBV4-3,few,TRBJ1-3,CASSQDNQRGNTIYF,TGCGCCAGCAGCCAAGATAACCAACGGGGAAACACCATATATTTT
TRBD1,TRBV7-2,NA,TRBJ2-4,CASSKTGAGDIQYF,TGTGCCAGCAGCAAAACAGGGGCAGGGGACATTCAGTACTTC
NA,TRBV7-2,NA,TRBJ1-5,CASSLDQNQPQHF,TGTGCCAGCAGCTTAGACCAGAATCAGCCCCAGCATTTT
NA,TRBV5-1,NA,TRBJ1-6,CASSLEVVGTPLHF,TGCGCCAGCAGCTTGGAGGTTGTGGGTACACCCCTCCACTTT
TRBD1,TRBV10-3,few,TRBJ2-3,CAIRPGQESRDTQYF,TGTGCCATCAGACCGGGACAGGAGTCGAGAGATACGCAGTATTTT
TRBD2,TRBV10-2,many,TRBJ2-7,CASTGVISGGEQYF,TGCGCCAGCACCGGCGTTATTAGCGGGGGCGAGCAGTACTTC
NA,TRBV6-5,once,TRBJ2-7,CASSYWSKGTYEQYF,TGTGCCAGCAGTTACTGGTCGAAGGGGACCTACGAGCAGTACTTC
NA,TRBV7-8,NA,TRBJ2-7,CASGGRRFGSYEQYF,TGTGCCAGCGGGGGTCGCAGGTTCGGCTCCTACGAGCAGTACTTC
TRBD2,TRBV20-1,NA,TRBJ2-6,CSARGSGLAGSGANVLTF,TGCAGTGCTAGAGGGAGCGGACTAGCGGGATCTGGGGCCAACGTCCTGACTTTC
TRBD1,TRBV12-3/TRBV12-4,many,TRBJ1-2,CASSPGQVEDYGYTF,TGTGCCAGCAGTCCGGGACAGGTGGAGGACTATGGCTACACCTTC
NA,TRBV5-1,few,TRBJ2-3,CASSVAGLNPDTQYF,TGCGCCAGCAGCGTGGCCGGACTCAACCCAGATACGCAGTATTTT
NA,TRBV9,few,TRBJ2-7,CASSVGPGVAYEQYF,TGTGCCAGCAGCGTAGGTCCGGGCGTAGCTTACGAGCAGTACTTC
NA,TRBV29-1,few,TRBJ1-1,CSVEGVGGVRGAEAFF,TGCAGCGTTGAAGGCGTGGGGGGGGTGCGAGGCGCTGAAGCTTTCTTT
TRBD1,TRBV12-3/TRBV12-4,many,TRBJ1-4,CASRSTGINEKLFF,TGTGCCAGCAGATCGACAGGGATTAATGAAAAACTGTTTTTT
NA,TRBV7-2,few,TRBJ1-2,CASSLQLIYGYTF,TGTGCCAGCAGCTTACAGCTTATCTATGGCTACACCTTC
TRBD1,TRBV12-3/TRBV12-4,few,TRBJ2-5,CASSRPGQALGTQYF,TGTGCCAGCAGTCGACCGGGACAGGCCCTGGGGACCCAGTACTTC
TRBD2,TRBV3-1,few,TRBJ2-7,CASSPRGIRGAGGTYEQYF,TGTGCCAGCAGCCCAAGAGGGATTAGGGGCGCGGGGGGGACCTACGAGCAGTACTTC
NA,TRBV4-2,NA,TRBJ1-5,CASSQDGQNNQPQHF,TGTGCCAGCAGCCAAGATGGTCAGAATAATCAGCCCCAGCATTTT
NA,TRBV5-1,NA,TRBJ2-1,CASSLVIDEQFF,TGCGCCAGCAGCTTGGTTATCGATGAGCAGTTCTTC
TRBD2,TRBV29-1,few,TRBJ2-1,CSVYQGLAAQFF,TGCAGCGTATACCAAGGTCTAGCGGCGCAGTTCTTC
TRBD2,TRBV15,few,TRBJ2-5,CATSRVKSSGIGETQYF,TGTGCCACCAGCAGAGTTAAGTCTAGCGGGATTGGGGAGACCCAGTACTTC
NA,TRBV11-1,few,TRBJ2-1,CASSLGSRSYNEQFF,TGTGCCAGCAGCTTAGGGAGCCGCTCCTACAATGAGCAGTTCTTC
NA,TRBV5-1,few,TRBJ1-6,CASSGEGSSYNSPLHF,TGCGCCAGCAGCGGGGAGGGCAGCTCCTATAATTCACCCCTCCACTTT
TRBD2,TRBV5-4,NA,TRBJ2-7,CASSHLAGGLHEQYF,TGTGCCAGCAGCCATCTAGCGGGGGGGCTCCACGAGCAGTACTTC
NA,TRBV6-1,few,TRBJ2-4,CASRGPGVDIQYF,TGTGCCAGCAGAGGACCCGGCGTGGACATTCAGTACTTC
TRBD1,TRBV24-1,many,TRBJ2-3,CATSDAQTRDSSKTTDTQYF,TGTGCCACCAGTGATGCGCAAACCCGGGACAGTTCCAAAACCACAGATACGCAGTATTTT
NA,TRBV12-3/TRBV12-4,many,TRBJ2-1,CASSPRTGWNEQFF,TGTGCCAGCAGTCCTCGAACAGGGTGGAATGAGCAGTTCTTC
NA,TRBV6-2/TRBV6-3,few,TRBJ2-7,CASINLGAVGYEQYF,TGTGCCAGCATTAACTTGGGGGCTGTTGGCTACGAGCAGTACTTC
NA,TRBV27,many,TRBJ2-1,CASSVLGNEQFF,TGTGCCAGCAGTGTACTGGGCAATGAGCAGTTCTTC
TRBD1,TRBV6-2/TRBV6-3,NA,TRBJ1-6,CASSSSPKDRANSPLHF,TGTGCCAGCAGTTCCTCTCCGAAAGACAGGGCCAATTCACCCCTCCACTTT
TRBD1,TRBV12-3/TRBV12-4,many,TRBJ1-4,CASSFRTGPNEKLFF,TGTGCCAGCAGTTTCAGGACAGGACCTAATGAAAAACTGTTTTTT
NA,TRBV12-3/TRBV12-4,many,TRBJ1-5,CASSLGGDSNQPQHF,TGTGCCAGCAGTTTGGGCGGAGATAGCAATCAGCCCCAGCATTTT
NA,TRBV7-2,NA,TRBJ1-6,CASSSWDGPVTPLHF,TGTGCCAGCAGCTCCTGGGACGGCCCCGTTACACCCCTCCACTTT
NA,TRBV6-1,NA,TRBJ2-2,CASSLFSSYLRNTGELFF,TGTGCCAGCAGCCTTTTTTCATCTTATCTAAGGAACACCGGGGAGCTGTTTTTT